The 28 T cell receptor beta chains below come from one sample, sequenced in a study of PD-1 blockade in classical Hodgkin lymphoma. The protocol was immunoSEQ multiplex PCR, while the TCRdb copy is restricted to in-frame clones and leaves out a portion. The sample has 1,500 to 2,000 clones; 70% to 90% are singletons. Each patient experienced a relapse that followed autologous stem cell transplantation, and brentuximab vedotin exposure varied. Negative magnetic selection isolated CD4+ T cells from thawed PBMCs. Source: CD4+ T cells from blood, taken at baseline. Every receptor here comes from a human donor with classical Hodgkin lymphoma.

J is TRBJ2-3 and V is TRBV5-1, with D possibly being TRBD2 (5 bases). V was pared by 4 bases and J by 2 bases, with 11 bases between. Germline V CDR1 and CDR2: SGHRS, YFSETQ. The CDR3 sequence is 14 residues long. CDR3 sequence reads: CASSPQRSTDTQYF. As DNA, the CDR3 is TGCGCCAGCAGCCCGCAGCGGTCCACAGATACGCAGTATTTT.

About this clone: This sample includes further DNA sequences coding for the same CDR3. The CDR3 nucleotides read TGTGCCAGCAGCCTTCAGATCCGGGACAGGGCGTACGAGCAGTACTTC. As protein: CASSLQIRDRAYEQYF. V usage is TRBV7-9 and J usage is TRBJ2-7; 9 bases line up with TRBD1. The J segment lost 4 bases and the V segment lost 5 bases, leaving 12 bases of the junction unmatched. CDR1 SEHNR and CDR2 FQNEAQ come from the germline V gene (reference sequence). This CDR3 has 16 amino acids.

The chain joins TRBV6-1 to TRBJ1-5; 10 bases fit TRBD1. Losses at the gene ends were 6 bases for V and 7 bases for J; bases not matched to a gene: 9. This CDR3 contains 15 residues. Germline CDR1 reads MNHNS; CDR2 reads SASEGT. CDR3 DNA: TGTGCCAGCAGGACGCGACAGGGGGCCGCGCAGCCCCAGCATTTT. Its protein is CASRTRQGAAQPQHF.

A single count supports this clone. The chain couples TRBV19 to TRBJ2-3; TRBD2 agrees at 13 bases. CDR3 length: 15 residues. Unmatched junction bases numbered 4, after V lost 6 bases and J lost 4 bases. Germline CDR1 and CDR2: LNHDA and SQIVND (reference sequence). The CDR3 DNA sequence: TGTGCCAGTAGAGCACTAGCGGGAGGGTCAGATACGCAGTATTTT. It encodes CASRALAGGSDTQYF.

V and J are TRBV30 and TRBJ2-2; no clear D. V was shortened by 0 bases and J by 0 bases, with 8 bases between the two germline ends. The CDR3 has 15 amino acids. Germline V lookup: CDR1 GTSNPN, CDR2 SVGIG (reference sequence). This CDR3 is CAWSVPLANTGELFF. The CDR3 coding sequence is TGTGCCTGGAGTGTTCCCTTAGCGAACACCGGGGAGCTGTTTTTT.

The CDR3 DNA follows: TGTGCCAGCAGCCGATACAGGGGTGAGGGCCGGGGGACCCAGTACTTC. Amino acids: CASSRYRGEGRGTQYF. The chain links TRBV14 to TRBJ2-5; 7 nucleotides line up with TRBD1. Germline values: CDR1 SGHDN, CDR2 FVKESK. V trimming: 4 bases; J trimming: 7 bases; junction bases outside the gene matches: 15. CDR3 size: 16 residues. Supplemented by reference TRBV14 and TRBJ2-5, the full variable domain reads EAGVTQFPSHSVIEKGQTVTLRCDPISGHDNLYWYRRVMGKEIKFLLHFVKESKQDESGMPNNRFLAERTGGTYSTLKVQPAELEDSGVYFCASSRYRGEGRGTQYFGPGTRLLVL.

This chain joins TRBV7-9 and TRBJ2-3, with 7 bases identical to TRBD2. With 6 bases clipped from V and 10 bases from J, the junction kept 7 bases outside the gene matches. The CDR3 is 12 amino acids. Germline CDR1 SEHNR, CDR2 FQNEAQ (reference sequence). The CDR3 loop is CASRLARSAQYF. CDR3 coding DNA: TGTGCCAGCAGACTAGCGCGTAGTGCGCAGTATTTT. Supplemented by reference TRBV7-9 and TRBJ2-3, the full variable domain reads DTGVSQNPRHKITKRGQNVTFRCDPISEHNRLYWYRQTLGQGPEFLTYFQNEAQLEKSRLLSDRFSAERPKGSFSTLEIQRTEQGDSAMYLCASRLARSAQYFGPGTRLTVL.

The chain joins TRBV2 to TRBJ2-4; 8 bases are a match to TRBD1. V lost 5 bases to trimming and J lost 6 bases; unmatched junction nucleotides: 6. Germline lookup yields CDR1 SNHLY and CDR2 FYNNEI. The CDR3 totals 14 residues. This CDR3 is CASSKGQAVNIQYF. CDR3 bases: TGTGCCAGCAGTAAGGGACAGGCGGTAAACATTCAGTACTTC.

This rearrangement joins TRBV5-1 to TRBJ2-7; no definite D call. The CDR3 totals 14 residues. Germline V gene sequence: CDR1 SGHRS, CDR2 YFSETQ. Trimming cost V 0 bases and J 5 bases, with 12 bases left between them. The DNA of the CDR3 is TGCGCCAGCAGCTTGGGTCCGGGCACAGACGAGCAGTACTTC. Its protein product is CASSLGPGTDEQYF.

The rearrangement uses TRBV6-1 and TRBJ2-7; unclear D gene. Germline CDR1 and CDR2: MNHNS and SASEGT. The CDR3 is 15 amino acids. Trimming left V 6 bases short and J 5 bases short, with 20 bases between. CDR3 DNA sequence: TGTGCCAGCAGCCCAATGGACCGAGACTGGAACGAGCAGTACTTC. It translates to CASSPMDRDWNEQYF.

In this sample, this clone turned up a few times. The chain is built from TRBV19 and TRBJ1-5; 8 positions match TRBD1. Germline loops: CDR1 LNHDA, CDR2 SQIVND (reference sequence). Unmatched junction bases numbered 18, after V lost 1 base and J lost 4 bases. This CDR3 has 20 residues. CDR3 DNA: TGTGCCAGTAGTATAGCCCTCGACAGGGGAGGGATGAAGGGGAATCAGCCCCAGCATTTT. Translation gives CASSIALDRGGMKGNQPQHF.

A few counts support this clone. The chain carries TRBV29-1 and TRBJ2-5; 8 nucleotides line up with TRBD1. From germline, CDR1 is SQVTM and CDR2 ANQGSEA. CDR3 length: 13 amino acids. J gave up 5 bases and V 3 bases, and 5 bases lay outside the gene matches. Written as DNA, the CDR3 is TGCAGCGTTGAGGGACAGGCGGAGGAGACCCAGTACTTC. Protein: CSVEGQAEETQYF.

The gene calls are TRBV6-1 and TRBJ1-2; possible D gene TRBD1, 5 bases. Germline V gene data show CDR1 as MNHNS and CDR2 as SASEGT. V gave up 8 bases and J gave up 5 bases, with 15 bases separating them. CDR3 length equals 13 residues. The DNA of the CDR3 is TGTGCCAGCCAAACGGGACTGTATTATGGCTACACCTTC. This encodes CASQTGLYYGYTF.

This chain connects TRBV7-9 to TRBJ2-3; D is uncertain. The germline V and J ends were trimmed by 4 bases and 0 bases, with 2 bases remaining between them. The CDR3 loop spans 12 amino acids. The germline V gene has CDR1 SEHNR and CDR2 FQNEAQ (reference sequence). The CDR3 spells CASSYSTDTQYF. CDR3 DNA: TGTGCCAGCAGCTATAGCACAGATACGCAGTATTTT.

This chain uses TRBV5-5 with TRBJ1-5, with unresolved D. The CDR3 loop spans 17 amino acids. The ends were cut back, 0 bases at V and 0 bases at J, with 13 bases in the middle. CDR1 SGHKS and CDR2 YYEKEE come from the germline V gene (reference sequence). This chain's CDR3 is CASSLDFSGYSNQPQHF. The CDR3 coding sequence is TGTGCCAGCAGCTTGGATTTTTCGGGTTATAGCAATCAGCCCCAGCATTTT.

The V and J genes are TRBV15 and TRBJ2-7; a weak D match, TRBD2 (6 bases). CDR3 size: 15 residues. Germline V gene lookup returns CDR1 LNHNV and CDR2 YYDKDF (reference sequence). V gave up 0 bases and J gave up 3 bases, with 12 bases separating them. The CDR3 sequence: CATSRDRGSGYEQYF. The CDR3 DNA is TGTGCCACCAGCAGAGATCGCGGTAGCGGCTACGAGCAGTACTTC.

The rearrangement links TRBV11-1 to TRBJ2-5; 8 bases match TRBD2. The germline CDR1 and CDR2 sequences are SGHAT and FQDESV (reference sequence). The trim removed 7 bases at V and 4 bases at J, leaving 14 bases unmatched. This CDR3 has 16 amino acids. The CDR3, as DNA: TGTGCCAGCACCCTCCTAAGGAACGGGAGGGGAGAGACCCAGTACTTC. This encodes CASTLLRNGRGETQYF. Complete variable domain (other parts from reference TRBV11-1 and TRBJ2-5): EAEVAQSPRYKITEKSQAVAFWCDPISGHATLYWYRQILGQGPELLVQFQDESVVDDSQLPKDRFSAERLKGVDSTLKIQPAELGDSAMYLCASTLLRNGRGETQYFGPGTRLLVL.

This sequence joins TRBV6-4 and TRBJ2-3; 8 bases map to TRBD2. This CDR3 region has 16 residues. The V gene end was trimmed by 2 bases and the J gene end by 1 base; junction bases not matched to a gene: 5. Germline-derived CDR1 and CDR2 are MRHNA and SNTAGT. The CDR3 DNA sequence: TGTGCCAGCAGTGACACGGGGACTAGAGGCACAGATACGCAGTATTTT. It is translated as CASSDTGTRGTDTQYF.

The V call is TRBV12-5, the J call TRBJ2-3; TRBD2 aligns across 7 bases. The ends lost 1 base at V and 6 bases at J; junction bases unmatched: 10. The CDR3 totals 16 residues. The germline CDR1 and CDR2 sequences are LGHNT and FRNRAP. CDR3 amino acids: CASGLGTSVVVDTQYF. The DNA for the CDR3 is TGTGCTAGTGGTTTGGGGACTAGTGTCGTGGTGGATACGCAGTATTTT.

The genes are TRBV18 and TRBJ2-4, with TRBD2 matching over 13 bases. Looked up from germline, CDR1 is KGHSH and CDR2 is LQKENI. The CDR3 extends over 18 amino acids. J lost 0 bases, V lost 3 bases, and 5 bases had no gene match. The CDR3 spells CASSPGLAGTTAKNIQYF. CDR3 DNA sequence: TGTGCCAGCTCACCGGGACTAGCGGGAACGACAGCCAAAAACATTCAGTACTTC.

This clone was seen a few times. CDR3 amino acids: CAISESFAGARPEAFF. CDR3 nucleotide sequence: TGTGCCATCAGTGAGTCCTTCGCGGGGGCGAGGCCTGAAGCTTTCTTT. V is TRBV10-3 and J is TRBJ1-1; TRBD1 might be the D (6 bases). V shed 0 bases and J shed 6 bases, with 17 bases lying between them. Germline V gene lookup returns CDR1 ENHRY and CDR2 SYGVKD. The CDR3 extends over 16 amino acids.

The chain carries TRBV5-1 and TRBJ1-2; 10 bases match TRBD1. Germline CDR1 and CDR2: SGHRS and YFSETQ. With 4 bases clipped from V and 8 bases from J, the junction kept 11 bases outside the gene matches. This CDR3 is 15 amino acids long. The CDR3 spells CASSLTGTGVRGYTF. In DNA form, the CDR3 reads TGCGCCAGCAGCCTTACCGGGACAGGGGTTCGGGGCTACACCTTC.

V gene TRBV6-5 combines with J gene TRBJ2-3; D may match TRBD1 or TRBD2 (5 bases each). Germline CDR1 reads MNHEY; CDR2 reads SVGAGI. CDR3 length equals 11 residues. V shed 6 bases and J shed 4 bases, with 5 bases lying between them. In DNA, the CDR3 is TGTGCCAGCAGGGGGGCAGATACGCAGTATTTT. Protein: CASRGADTQYF.

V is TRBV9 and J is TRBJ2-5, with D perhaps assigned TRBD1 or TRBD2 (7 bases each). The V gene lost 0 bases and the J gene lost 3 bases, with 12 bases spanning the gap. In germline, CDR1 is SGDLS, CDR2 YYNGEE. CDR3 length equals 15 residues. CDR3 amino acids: CASSVGQGGEETQYF. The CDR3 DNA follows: TGTGCCAGCAGCGTAGGGCAGGGGGGGGAAGAGACCCAGTACTTC.

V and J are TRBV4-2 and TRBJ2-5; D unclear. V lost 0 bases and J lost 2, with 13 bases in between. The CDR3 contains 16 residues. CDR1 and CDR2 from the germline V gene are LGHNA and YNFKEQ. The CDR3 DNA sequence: TGTGCCAGCAGCCAAGATGCATTCGGGCTGCAAGAGACCCAGTACTTC. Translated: CASSQDAFGLQETQYF.

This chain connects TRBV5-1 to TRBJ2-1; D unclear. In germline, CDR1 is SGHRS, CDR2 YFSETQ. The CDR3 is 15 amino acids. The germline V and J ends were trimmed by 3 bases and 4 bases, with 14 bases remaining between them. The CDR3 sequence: CASSSELLQYNEQFF. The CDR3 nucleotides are TGCGCCAGCAGCTCGGAACTGCTGCAATACAATGAGCAGTTCTTC.

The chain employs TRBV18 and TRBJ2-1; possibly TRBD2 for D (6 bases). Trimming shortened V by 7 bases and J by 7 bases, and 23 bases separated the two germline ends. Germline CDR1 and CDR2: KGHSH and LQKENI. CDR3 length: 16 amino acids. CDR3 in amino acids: CASCEKVADKGNEQFF. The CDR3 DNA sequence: TGTGCCAGCTGTGAGAAAGTAGCGGATAAGGGGAATGAGCAGTTCTTC.

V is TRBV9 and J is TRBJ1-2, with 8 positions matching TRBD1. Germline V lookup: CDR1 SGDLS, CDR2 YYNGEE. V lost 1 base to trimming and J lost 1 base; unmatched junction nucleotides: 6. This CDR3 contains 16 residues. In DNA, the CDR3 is TGTGCCAGCAGCGTATGGCCGACAGGGGTTAACTATGGCTACACCTTC. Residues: CASSVWPTGVNYGYTF.